This T cell receptor beta chain was observed in a study of regulatory T cells in long-lasting Graves disease. General study points: TRBV28, TRBJ1-2 and TRBJ2-5 emerged as the favored segments in persistent disease. Accuracy was perhaps lowered by the small sample size.

TCR beta libraries were built with iRepertoire HTBI primers and Arm-PCR of CDR3 regions. TCRdb independently ran MiXCR on the multiplex PCR reads; one entry per CDR3 protein. Found here are roughly 300,000 distinct CDR3 sequences, around 20% of them singletons; the top ten hold 25% to 30%. With 4 bases removed from V and 4 bases from J, the gap between germline ends came to 10 bases. The CDR3 runs to 14 residues. CDR1 LGHDT and CDR2 YNNKEL come from the germline V gene (reference sequence). Time point given: persistent/refractory GD, antithyroid drugs over 5 years with positive TRAb. The TCR library used RNA extracted from PBMCs. Graves' disease diagnoses followed American Thyroid Association guidelines. An endocrinology department in Xi'an, China, supplied the patients. This clonotype appeared a few times. Its antigen remains unidentified.

The clonotype originates from a female donor with Graves disease. Sequencing used peripheral blood mononuclear cells (PBMCs), obtained when the disease was refractory, from a patient treated with antithyroid drugs. The genes are TRBV3-1 and TRBJ1-4; TRBD1 might be the D (6 bases). CDR3 amino acids: CASSLGHVNEKLFF. For the CDR3, the DNA is TGTGCCAGCAGCCTGGGACACGTTAATGAAAAACTGTTTTTT.